Listed here is a single T cell receptor (beta chain). Its antigen is currently unknown. The CDR3 sequence is 13 residues long. CDR1 is MNHEY and CDR2 is SMNVEV in the germline V gene (reference sequence). Between the trimmed V and J ends, which lost 2 bases and 6 bases, there was a span of 11 bases. TCRdb called the 5' RACE reads again in MiXCR, with one record for every CDR3 protein. The sample yields 45,000 to 75,000 distinct CDR3 sequences, roughly 5.9% seen once. These data belong to a study of early T cells in non-severe SARS-CoV-2 infection. Study observations and caveats: CD4 and private specificities were missed by VDJdb matching, which favored anti-spike CD8 responses.

The TCR comes from an adult who was a healthcare worker with PCR-confirmed SARS-CoV-2 infection or an uninfected control (not recorded which). The chain recombines TRBV27 with TRBJ2-7; D possibly corresponds to TRBD2 (6 bases). Sequencing was carried out using whole blood. The CDR3 sequence is CASSLGLSGEQYF. The CDR3 region has the DNA TGTGCCAGCAGTTTAGGACTATCGGGCGAGCAGTACTTC.